The next 11 T cell receptor beta chains were all read from a single sample in a study of molecular identifiers for immune sequencing clone quantification. MiXCR was run by TCRdb on the PCR reads, yielding one entry per CDR3 protein. The sample lists fewer than 100,000 distinct CDR3 sequences, 20% to 25% occurring once. Sequences were obtained from naive CD8+ T cells from blood, with Jurkat cell RNA spiked in. Subset specified: FACS-sorted CD8+CD4-CCR7+CD45RA+ naive T cells. The receptors derive from a human donor in good health. Some libraries in this study had Jurkat cell RNA spiked in.

To note about this clonotype: This may stem from a read error, because a much larger clone lies one nucleotide away. The V and J genes are TRBV5-3 and TRBJ1-4, with 7 bases aligning to TRBD1. TRBV5-3 is reported as an ORF; its role is uncertain. The CDR3 is 15 residues long. The CDR3 loop reads CASSYMTGMSEKLIF. The CDR3 DNA is TGTGCCAGCAGTTATATGACAGGGATGAGTGAAAAACTGATTTTT.

As to this clonotype: The final CDR3 position lacks the conserved phenylalanine or tryptophan, pointing to a likely read error. V usage is TRBV6-5 and J usage is TRBJ2-1, with TRBD2 identical over 8 bases. V was pared by 5 bases and J by 1 base, with 7 bases of the junction left unmatched. CDR1 MNHEY and CDR2 SVGAGI come from the germline V gene. This CDR3 contains 16 residues. The CDR3 region has the DNA TGTGCCAGCAGTCGAGACCAGCGGGGGTCCTACAATGAGCAGTTCCTC. It codes for CASSRDQRGSYNEQFL.

This clonotype showed up many times. This chain connects TRBV27 to TRBJ1-1; no reliable D call. Trimming left V 0 bases short and J 0 bases short, with 2 bases between. This CDR3 has 13 residues. Per the germline V gene, CDR1 is MNHEY and CDR2 is SMNVEV (reference sequence). For the CDR3, the DNA is TGTGCCAGCAGTTTATCAGTGAACACTGAAGCTTTCTTT. Amino acids: CASSLSVNTEAFF.

This clonotype appeared many times. The chain links TRBV30 to TRBJ1-5; D is possibly TRBD1 (6 bases). This CDR3 is 13 amino acids long. V was shortened by 3 bases and J by 2 bases, with 8 bases between the two germline ends. CDR1 is GTSNPN and CDR2 is SVGIG in the germline V gene (reference sequence). CDR3 in amino acids: CAWSEGGNQPQHF. The CDR3 coding sequence is TGTGCCTGGAGCGAGGGGGGCAATCAGCCCCAGCATTTT.

This clonotype was detected many times. V usage is TRBV27 and J usage is TRBJ2-7; D may match TRBD1 or TRBD2 (5 bases each). CDR1 is MNHEY and CDR2 is SMNVEV in the germline V gene (reference sequence). V lost 2 bases, J lost 2 bases, and 10 bases lay in between. The CDR3 consists of 14 residues. The CDR3 DNA sequence: TGTGCCAGCAGTTTACGGGACCGCGCCTACGAGCAGTACTTC. This codes for CASSLRDRAYEQYF.

Remarks on this clonotype: One junction end does not reproduce the germline sequence, and a read error may be involved. The V call is TRBV7-9, the J call TRBJ1-1, with D maybe TRBD1 (5 bases). This CDR3 has 13 residues. The germline CDR1 and CDR2 sequences are SEHNR and FQNEAQ (reference sequence). CDR3 loop: CASSFRENTEASF. In DNA form, the CDR3 reads TGTGCCAGCAGCTTCAGGGAGAACACTGAAGCTTCCTTT.

This clonotype was detected many times. The genes are TRBV5-4 and TRBJ2-7, with 11 positions matching TRBD2. V lost 0 bases and J lost 2; bases outside the gene matches: 7. CDR3 length equals 17 residues. The germline V gene encodes CDR1 SGHNT and CDR2 YYREEE (reference sequence). CDR3 nucleotide sequence: TGTGCCAGCAGCTTGGTACTAGCGGGAGTAGGACCCTACGAGCAGTACTTC. Protein: CASSLVLAGVGPYEQYF.

A remark on this clonotype: This sequence may be a read error, since a much larger clone differs from it by one base. The CDR3 nucleotides are TGTGCCAGCAGCCAGGGGGGACAAGAGCCCCAGTACTTC. This codes for CASSQGGQEPQYF. The V gene is TRBV6-6, the J gene TRBJ2-5; D may be TRBD1 (7 bases). This CDR3 is 13 amino acids long. Germline CDR1 and CDR2: MNHNY and SVGAGI (reference sequence).

This clonotype was counted at least ten times. The rearrangement joins TRBV4-3 to TRBJ1-1; tentatively, D is TRBD1 (6 bases). The CDR3 length is 15 residues. Deletions cut 0 bases from V and 8 bases from J, with 16 bases between. From germline, CDR1 is LGHNA and CDR2 YSLEER. CDR3 bases: TGCGCCAGCAGCCAAGACTTCGGGGGGCAAAGCGAAGCTTTCTTT. As protein: CASSQDFGGQSEAFF.

This clonotype was counted many times. The gene calls are TRBV7-9 and TRBJ2-7; either TRBD1 or TRBD2 may fit D (5 bases each). The CDR3 totals 16 residues. Deletions cut 5 bases from V and 3 bases from J, with 20 bases between. CDR1 SEHNR and CDR2 FQNEAQ come from the germline V gene (reference sequence). The CDR3 nucleotides read TGTGCCAGCAGCCAGGGATTCGGGATCCCACTCTACGAGCAGTACTTC. It codes for CASSQGFGIPLYEQYF.

J is TRBJ1-6 and V is TRBV27; D ambiguous. Trimming removed 6 bases from V and 6 bases from J, with 6 bases in between. This CDR3 region has 12 residues. Per the germline V gene, CDR1 is MNHEY and CDR2 is SMNVEV (reference sequence). CDR3 amino acids: CASRDINSPLHF. The CDR3, as DNA: TGTGCCAGCAGAGACATTAATTCACCCCTCCACTTT.